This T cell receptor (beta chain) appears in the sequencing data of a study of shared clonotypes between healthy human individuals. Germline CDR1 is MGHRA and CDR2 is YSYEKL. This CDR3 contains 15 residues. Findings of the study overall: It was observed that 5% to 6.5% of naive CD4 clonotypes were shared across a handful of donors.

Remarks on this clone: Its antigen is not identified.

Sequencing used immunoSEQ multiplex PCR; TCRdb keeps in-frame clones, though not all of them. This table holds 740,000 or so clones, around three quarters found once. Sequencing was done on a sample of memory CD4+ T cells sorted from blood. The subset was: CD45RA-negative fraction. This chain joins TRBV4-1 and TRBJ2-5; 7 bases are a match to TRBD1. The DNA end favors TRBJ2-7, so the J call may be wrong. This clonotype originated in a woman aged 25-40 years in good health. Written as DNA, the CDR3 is TGCGCCAGCAGCCAAGTCCCGGGACAGACCTACGAGCAGTACTTC. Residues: CASSQVPGQTYEQYF.